Shown below are 29 T cell receptor beta chains from a single sample sequenced in a study of blood T cell repertoires in COVID-19. Sequencing used immunoSEQ multiplex PCR; TCRdb keeps in-frame clones, though not all of them. The table shows over 200,000 clones, with 84% occurring only once. Sequenced: PBMCs or T cells enriched from blood (not recorded which). These receptors were taken from a man aged 60 to 69 who had recovered from COVID-19.

The CDR3 nucleotides are TGTGCCAGCAGCGTACAGGGGAACACTGAAGCTTTCTTT. This encodes CASSVQGNTEAFF. J is TRBJ1-1 and V is TRBV7-3; possibly TRBD1 for D (6 bases). The CDR3 contains 13 residues. The V and J ends lost 5 bases and 1 base respectively, with 8 bases between them. Germline CDR1 SGHTA, CDR2 FQGTGA.

The chain carries TRBV7-3 and TRBJ1-2, with 9 bases aligning to TRBD1. The germline V gene has CDR1 SGHTA and CDR2 FQGTGA. Unmatched junction bases numbered 7, after V lost 1 base and J lost 13 bases. The CDR3 is made up of 13 amino acids. DNA for the CDR3: TGTGCCAGCAGCTTAAGCCGGGACAGGGCTTCCACCTTC. This codes for CASSLSRDRASTF.

The CDR3: CASGQGDDYGYTF. For the CDR3, the DNA is TGTGCCAGCGGACAGGGAGATGACTATGGCTACACCTTC. The J gene is TRBJ1-2, the V gene TRBV7-3; 8 positions match TRBD1. The V segment lost 8 bases and the J segment 3 bases; nucleotides outside the gene matches: 5. The CDR3 length is 13 residues. Per germline, CDR1 SGHTA and CDR2 FQGTGA.

The chain uses TRBV7-8 and TRBJ1-4; D perhaps matches TRBD1 (6 bases). V lost 2 bases, J lost 8 bases, and 12 bases lay in between. Germline CDR1 SGHVS, CDR2 FQNEAQ. The CDR3 is made up of 14 amino acids. Here the CDR3 reads CASSLSRGVEKLFF. DNA of the CDR3: TGTGCCAGCAGCTTAAGCAGGGGTGTCGAAAAACTGTTTTTT.

The chain couples TRBV5-1 to TRBJ1-1; D might be TRBD1 (6 bases). Looked up from germline, CDR1 is SGHRS and CDR2 is YFSETQ. The CDR3 has 13 amino acids. V lost 1 base and J lost 4, with 8 bases in between. CDR3 in amino acids: CASSLTGRTEAFF. The CDR3 DNA sequence: TGCGCCAGCAGCTTGACAGGGCGCACTGAAGCTTTCTTT.

This chain links TRBV4-1 with TRBJ2-2; 7 nucleotides align to TRBD1. V was pared by 6 bases and J by 1 base, with 8 bases of the junction left unmatched. The CDR3 runs to 16 residues. Germline CDR1 MGHRA, CDR2 YSYEKL. CDR3 nucleotide sequence: TGCGCCAGCAGTCCCCCCGGGACAGAGAACACCGGGGAGCTGTTTTTT. Protein sequence: CASSPPGTENTGELFF.

The genes are TRBV6-5 and TRBJ2-1; unclear D gene. Germline CDR1 reads MNHEY; CDR2 reads SVGAGI. Trimming took 2 bases from V and 4 from J, leaving 12 bases between them. CDR3 length: 15 residues. Written as DNA, the CDR3 is TGTGCCAGCAGTTACACACGACTCCTATACAATGAGCAGTTCTTC. This codes for CASSYTRLLYNEQFF.

The rearrangement uses TRBV4-2 and TRBJ2-3; perhaps TRBD1 as D (6 bases). V gave up 0 bases and J gave up 3 bases, with 10 bases separating them. The germline V gene has CDR1 LGHNA and CDR2 YNFKEQ. The CDR3 length is 15 residues. CDR3 bases: TGTGCCAGCAGCCAAGAGGCTAGGGGGACAGATACGCAGTATTTT. Residues: CASSQEARGTDTQYF.

This clone was counted once. The chain employs TRBV10-3 and TRBJ2-2, with 12 positions matching TRBD1. The germline V gene has CDR1 ENHRY and CDR2 SYGVKD. The CDR3 covers 16 residues. J lost 3 bases, V lost 10 bases, and 9 bases had no gene match. The CDR3 spells CATGTGGHLDTGELFF. The DNA of the CDR3 is TGTGCCACCGGGACAGGGGGCCATTTGGACACCGGGGAGCTGTTTTTT.

CDR3 bases: TGTGCCAGCAGCAGTCTGACAGGGGGTTTAGCCGGGGAGCTGTTTTTT. Translation: CASSSLTGGLAGELFF. The chain carries TRBV11-2 and TRBJ2-2; the match to TRBD1 covers 9 bases. Germline V lookup: CDR1 SGHAT, CDR2 FQNNGV. J lost 6 bases, V lost 5 bases, and 10 bases had no gene match. The CDR3 has 16 residues. Full variable domain (remainder filled in from reference TRBV11-2 and TRBJ2-2): EAGVAQSPRYKIIEKRQSVAFWCNPISGHATLYWYQQILGQGPKLLIQFQNNGVVDDSQLPKDRFSAERLKGVDSTLKIQPAKLEDSAVYLCASSSLTGGLAGELFFGEGSRLTVL.

The chain joins TRBV9 to TRBJ1-4, with 10 bases matching TRBD1. V trimming: 3 bases; J trimming: 8 bases; junction bases outside the gene matches: 4. This CDR3 spans 14 amino acids. Germline V gene lookup returns CDR1 SGDLS and CDR2 YYNGEE. CDR3 sequence: CASSEGQGFEKLFF. The CDR3 coding sequence is TGTGCCAGCAGCGAGGGACAGGGGTTCGAAAAACTGTTTTTT. Combining the CDR3 with reference TRBV9 and TRBJ1-4 gives the whole variable domain DSGVTQTPKHLITATGQRVTLRCSPRSGDLSVYWYQQSLDQGLQFLIQYYNGEERAKGNILERFSAQQFPDLHSELNLSSLELGDSALYFCASSEGQGFEKLFFGSGTQLSVL.

The V and J genes are TRBV5-1 and TRBJ1-1; TRBD1 is a possible D gene (5 bases). From germline, CDR1 is SGHRS and CDR2 YFSETQ. V was trimmed by 0 bases and J by 4 bases, leaving 7 bases between them. This CDR3 has 13 amino acids. For the CDR3, the DNA is TGCGCCAGCAGCTTGGAGACAGTCACTGAAGCTTTCTTT. Translating gives CASSLETVTEAFF.

V gene TRBV18 combines with J gene TRBJ2-1, with 7 bases that match TRBD1. V trimming: 0 bases; J trimming: 9 bases; junction bases outside the gene matches: 8. From germline, CDR1 is KGHSH and CDR2 LQKENI. The length of the CDR3 is 15 residues. CDR3 DNA sequence: TGTGCCAGCTCACCACCGGTCAACAGGGGAGCTGAGCAGTTCTTC. As protein: CASSPPVNRGAEQFF.

V and J are TRBV3-1 (or the pseudogene TRBV3-2) and TRBJ1-5; 9 nucleotides line up with TRBD1. Germline CDR1 LGHDT, CDR2 YNNKEL (reference sequence). V was pared by 2 bases and J by 5 bases, with 4 bases of the junction left unmatched. CDR3 length: 15 residues. CDR3 amino acids: CASSQRTGGDQPQHF. The DNA of the CDR3 is TGTGCCAGCAGCCAACGTACAGGGGGCGATCAGCCCCAGCATTTT.

V gene TRBV6-5 combines with J gene TRBJ1-6; D is perhaps TRBD1 (6 bases). CDR3 length equals 14 residues. V lost 8 bases and J lost 8, with 16 bases in between. Germline values: CDR1 MNHEY, CDR2 SVGAGI. The CDR3 DNA is TGTGCCAGCTCGAGGGGGACAAAGGATTCACCCCTCCACTTT. It codes for CASSRGTKDSPLHF.

V and J are TRBV5-1 and TRBJ2-5; 7 positions match TRBD1. The V gene's germline CDR1 is SGHRS and CDR2 YFSETQ. J was trimmed by 4 bases and V by 0 bases; bases with no gene match: 6. CDR3 length: 15 amino acids. For the CDR3, the DNA is TGCGCCAGCAGCTTGGAGGGGGCCATTCGAGAGACCCAGTACTTC. Its protein is CASSLEGAIRETQYF. Filled out from reference TRBV5-1 and TRBJ2-5, the complete variable domain reads KAGVTQTPRYLIKTRGQQVTLSCSPISGHRSVSWYQQTPGQGLQFLFEYFSETQRNKGNFPGRFSGRQFSNSRSEMNVSTLELGDSALYLCASSLEGAIRETQYFGPGTRLLVL.

The rearrangement uses TRBV7-8 and TRBJ2-7, with TRBD1 identical over 9 bases. This CDR3 is built from 16 residues. From germline, CDR1 is SGHVS and CDR2 FQNEAQ. V was pared by 1 base and J by 2 bases, with 6 bases of the junction left unmatched. CDR3 sequence: CASSLEGQGLPYEQYF. The DNA of the CDR3 is TGTGCCAGCAGCTTAGAGGGACAGGGTTTACCCTACGAGCAGTACTTC.

This clone was recorded once. V and J are TRBV3-1 (or the pseudogene TRBV3-2) and TRBJ2-5, with unresolved D. The CDR3 has 13 residues. In germline, CDR1 is LGHDT, CDR2 YNNKEL (reference sequence). Trimming shortened V by 2 bases and J by 2 bases, and 6 bases separated the two germline ends. The CDR3 DNA is TGTGCCAGCAGCCAAAGCATTCAAGAGACCCAGTACTTC. Its protein product is CASSQSIQETQYF.

This chain connects TRBV9 to TRBJ2-3, with TRBD2 matching 7 bases. The germline V gene has CDR1 SGDLS and CDR2 YYNGEE. The CDR3 consists of 12 residues. J was trimmed by 9 bases and V by 2 bases; bases with no gene match: 3. CDR3 nucleotides: TGTGCCAGCAGCGTTGGGGGGGAAACGCAGTATTTT. It encodes CASSVGGETQYF.

The CDR3 here is CASSEDSGGQQETQYF. The CDR3 DNA is TGTGCCAGCAGTGAAGATAGCGGGGGCCAACAAGAGACCCAGTACTTC. This chain joins TRBV2 and TRBJ2-5, with 9 bases fitting TRBD2. Germline values: CDR1 SNHLY, CDR2 FYNNEI. The CDR3 has 16 residues. V shed 1 base and J 2 bases; nucleotides not matched to a gene: 5.

V and J are TRBV27 and TRBJ1-5, with D unclear. CDR1 MNHEY and CDR2 SMNVEV come from the germline V gene (reference sequence). This CDR3 is 15 amino acids long. V dropped 6 bases and J dropped 0 bases, with 12 bases sitting between them. The CDR3, as DNA: TGTGCCAGCAGCCAAACCATACATAGCAATCAGCCCCAGCATTTT. Translated: CASSQTIHSNQPQHF.

The rearrangement uses TRBV7-8 and TRBJ1-3; possible D gene TRBD1, 6 bases. This CDR3 spans 15 amino acids. The V gene lost 6 bases and the J gene lost 1 base, with 13 bases spanning the gap. Germline assignment: CDR1 SGHVS and CDR2 FQNEAQ. As DNA, the CDR3 is TGTGCCAGCAGAAAAGGGGGGGGGTCTGGAAACACCATATATTTT. Residues: CASRKGGGSGNTIYF.

This clone has only a few counts. This chain links TRBV6-5 with TRBJ1-6; D remains ambiguous. V lost 5 bases, J lost 7 bases, and 12 bases lay in between. CDR1 is MNHEY, CDR2 SVGAGI, per germline. This CDR3 has 14 amino acids. CDR3 residues: CASSIPGRNSPLHF. CDR3 DNA sequence: TGTGCCAGCAGTATACCGGGGAGGAATTCACCCCTCCACTTT.

V gene TRBV2 combines with J gene TRBJ2-5; D gene unclear. CDR1 and CDR2 (germline): SNHLY, FYNNEI. The CDR3 has 11 residues. Trimming removed 7 bases at V and 5 bases at J, with 8 bases between. The CDR3 nucleotides read TGTGCCAGCACCGTATCGGAGACCCAGTACTTC. Translation: CASTVSETQYF.

This sequence joins TRBV5-1 and TRBJ2-1; 10 bases are shared with TRBD2. Germline-derived CDR1 and CDR2 are SGHRS and YFSETQ. Unmatched junction bases numbered 7, after V lost 2 bases and J lost 8 bases. The CDR3 is 15 amino acids. The chain's CDR3 is CASSLQAGGPHEQFF. The CDR3 DNA reads as TGCGCCAGCAGCTTACAAGCGGGGGGGCCCCATGAGCAGTTCTTC.

V is TRBV19 and J is TRBJ1-1, with TRBD1 as a possible D gene (5 bases). V was cut by 5 bases and J by 3 bases, with 10 bases left in between. Per the germline V gene, CDR1 is LNHDA and CDR2 is SQIVND (reference sequence). The CDR3 is made up of 13 amino acids. CDR3 nucleotides: TGTGCCAGTAGTCCCAGGGTTTACACTGAAGCTTTCTTT. Translated: CASSPRVYTEAFF.

V usage is TRBV7-9 and J usage is TRBJ1-4, with a weak D call TRBD1 (6 bases). This CDR3 is 14 amino acids long. The germline V gene encodes CDR1 SEHNR and CDR2 FQNEAQ (reference sequence). V gave up 6 bases and J gave up 8 bases, with 16 bases separating them. CDR3 nucleotide sequence: TGTGCCAGCAGACAAGCAGGGGCTGGAGAAAAACTGTTTTTT. It translates to CASRQAGAGEKLFF.

The gene calls are TRBV19 and TRBJ2-3; 8 positions match TRBD2. CDR3 size: 13 residues. Germline loops: CDR1 LNHDA, CDR2 SQIVND (reference sequence). V lost 6 bases to trimming and J lost 6 bases; unmatched junction nucleotides: 5. The CDR3: CASRAGGTDTQYF. In nucleotides, the CDR3 is TGTGCCAGTAGGGCGGGGGGTACGGATACGCAGTATTTT. The full variable domain, completed using reference TRBV19 and TRBJ2-3, is DGGITQSPKYLFRKEGQNVTLSCEQNLNHDAMYWYRQDPGQGLRLIYYSQIVNDFQKGDIAEGYSVSREKKESFPLTVTSAQKNPTAFYLCASRAGGTDTQYFGPGTRLTVL.

The chain carries TRBV4-3 and TRBJ1-1; unclear D gene. V was cut by 2 bases and J by 1 base, with 5 bases left in between. This CDR3 has 13 residues. Germline CDR1 is LGHNA and CDR2 is YSLEER. CDR3: CASSQNWNTEAFF. The CDR3 DNA sequence: TGCGCCAGCAGCCAAAACTGGAACACTGAAGCTTTCTTT.